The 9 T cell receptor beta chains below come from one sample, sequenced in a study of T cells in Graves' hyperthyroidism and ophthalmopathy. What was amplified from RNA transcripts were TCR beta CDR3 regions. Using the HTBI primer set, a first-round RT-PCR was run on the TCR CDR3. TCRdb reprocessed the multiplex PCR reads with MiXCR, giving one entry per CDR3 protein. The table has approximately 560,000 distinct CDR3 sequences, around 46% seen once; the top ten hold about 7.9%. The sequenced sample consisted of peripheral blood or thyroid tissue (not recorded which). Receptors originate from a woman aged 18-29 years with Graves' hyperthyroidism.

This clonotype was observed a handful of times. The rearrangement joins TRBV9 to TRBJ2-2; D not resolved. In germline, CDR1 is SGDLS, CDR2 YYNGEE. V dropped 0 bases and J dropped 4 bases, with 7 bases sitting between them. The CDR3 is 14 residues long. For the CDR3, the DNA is TGTGCCAGCAGCGTAGTGCAGTTCACCGGGGAGCTGTTTTTT. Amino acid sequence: CASSVVQFTGELFF.

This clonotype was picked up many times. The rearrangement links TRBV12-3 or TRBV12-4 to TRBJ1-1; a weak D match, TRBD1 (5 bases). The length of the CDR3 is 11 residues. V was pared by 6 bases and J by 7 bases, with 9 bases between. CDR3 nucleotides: TGTGCCAGCAGCATAACAGGTGAAGCTTTCTTT. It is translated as CASSITGEAFF.

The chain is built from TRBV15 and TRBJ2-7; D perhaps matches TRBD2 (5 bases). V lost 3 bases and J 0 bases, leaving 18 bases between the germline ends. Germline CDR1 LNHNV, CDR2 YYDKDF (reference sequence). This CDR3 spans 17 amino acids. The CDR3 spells CATSSETGSPVSYEQYF. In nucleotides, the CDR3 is TGTGCCACCAGCAGCGAGACGGGGAGTCCAGTCTCCTACGAGCAGTACTTC.

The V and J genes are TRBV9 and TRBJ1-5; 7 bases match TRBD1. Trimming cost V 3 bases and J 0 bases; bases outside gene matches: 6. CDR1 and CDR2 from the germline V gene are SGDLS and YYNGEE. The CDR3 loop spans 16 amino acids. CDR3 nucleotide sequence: TGTGCCAGCAGCGGCCCCGGGACAGATAGCAATCAGCCCCAGCATTTT. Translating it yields CASSGPGTDSNQPQHF.

The CDR3 coding sequence is TGTGCCAGCAGTTACCTCGGACGGAGCGAGCAGTACTTC. It translates to CASSYLGRSEQYF. The chain is built from TRBV2 and TRBJ2-7; D is uncertain. The V end was cut by 5 bases, the J end by 6 bases, with 14 bases between. Looked up from germline, CDR1 is SNHLY and CDR2 is FYNNEI. The CDR3 covers 13 residues.

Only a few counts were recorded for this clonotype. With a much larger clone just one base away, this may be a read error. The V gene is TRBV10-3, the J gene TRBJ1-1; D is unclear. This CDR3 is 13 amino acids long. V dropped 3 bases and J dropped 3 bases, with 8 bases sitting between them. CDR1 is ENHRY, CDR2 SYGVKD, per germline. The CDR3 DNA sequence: TGTGCCATCAGTGAAACAGCGGACACTGAAGCTTTCTTT. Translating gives CAISETADTEAFF.

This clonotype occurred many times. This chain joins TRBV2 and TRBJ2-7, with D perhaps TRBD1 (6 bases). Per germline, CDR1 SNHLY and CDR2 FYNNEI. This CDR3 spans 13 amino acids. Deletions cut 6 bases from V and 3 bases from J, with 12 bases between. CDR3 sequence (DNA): TGTGCCAGCAGCAATCAGGGGAACTACGAGCAGTACTTC. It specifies CASSNQGNYEQYF.

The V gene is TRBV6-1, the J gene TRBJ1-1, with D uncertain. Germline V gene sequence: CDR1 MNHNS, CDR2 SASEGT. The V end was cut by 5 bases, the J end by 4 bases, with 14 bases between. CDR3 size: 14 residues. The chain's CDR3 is CASSPQKRSTEAFF. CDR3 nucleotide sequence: TGTGCCAGCAGTCCCCAGAAAAGGAGCACTGAAGCTTTCTTT.

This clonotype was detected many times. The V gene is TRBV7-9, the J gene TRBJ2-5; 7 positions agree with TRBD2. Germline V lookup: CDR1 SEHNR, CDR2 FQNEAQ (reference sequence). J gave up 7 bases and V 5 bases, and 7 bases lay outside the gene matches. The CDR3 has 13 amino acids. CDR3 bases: TGTGCCAGCAGCAGCGGGACGGCGGGGACCCAGTACTTC. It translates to CASSSGTAGTQYF.